The rows below give T cell receptor beta chains drawn from one sample of a study of cytomegalovirus exposure and HLA in healthy donors. The protocol was immunoSEQ multiplex PCR, while the TCRdb copy is restricted to in-frame clones and leaves out a portion. Seen here are 110,000 to 150,000 clones, 89% observed once, and the top ten hold 8% to 9.5%. Sequenced sample: PBMCs. These receptors were taken from a woman between 18 and 29 years old in good health and CMV-seropositive. CDR3s include the opening cysteine and the closing phenylalanine or tryptophan. D genes are given only for firm matches. Rows may omit the clone size; those that give it use once, few, many or a size class.

TRBV5-1	.	.	TRBJ2-5	CASRDPAGETQYF	TGCGCCAGTCGAGACCCGGCGGGAGAGACCCAGTACTTC
TRBV5-1	.	TRBD2	TRBJ2-3	CASSATSGGLTDTQYF	TGCGCCAGCAGCGCGACTAGCGGGGGGCTAACAGATACGCAGTATTTT
TRBV29-1	.	TRBD1	TRBJ1-4	CSVGQGLEEKLFF	TGCAGCGTTGGACAGGGTCTGGAGGAAAAACTGTTTTTT
TRBV18	.	.	TRBJ1-1	CASSDLEGAEAFF	TGTGCCAGCTCCGACTTAGAGGGGGCTGAAGCTTTCTTT
TRBV30	few	.	TRBJ1-4	CAWSGYRADEKLFF	TGTGCCTGGAGTGGGTACAGGGCGGATGAAAAACTGTTTTTT
TRBV4-2	.	TRBD1	TRBJ2-1	CASSQAASDRRSYNEQFF	TGTGCCAGCAGCCAGGCAGCCTCGGACAGGCGCTCCTACAATGAGCAGTTCTTC
TRBV7-2	.	.	TRBJ1-2	CASSLGAPQGGYGYTF	TGTGCCAGCAGCTTAGGGGCCCCCCAGGGTGGGTATGGCTACACCTTC
TRBV5-4	.	.	TRBJ2-4	CASSGGSAKNIQYF	TGTGCCAGCAGCGGCGGCTCTGCCAAAAACATTCAGTACTTC
TRBV7-2	.	TRBD2	TRBJ2-7	CASSLGGLAGKAYEQYF	TGTGCCAGCAGCTTAGGGGGACTAGCGGGCAAGGCCTACGAGCAGTACTTC
TRBV7-7	.	.	TRBJ1-5	CASSFNREVNQPQHF	TGTGCCAGCAGCTTCAACCGGGAGGTCAATCAGCCCCAGCATTTT
TRBV7-9	.	TRBD2	TRBJ2-1	CASSYPSGGASYNEQFF	TGTGCCAGCAGTTATCCTAGCGGGGGGGCCTCCTACAATGAGCAGTTCTTC
TRBV11-3	.	.	TRBJ2-5	CASSPSSQETQYF	TGTGCCAGCAGCCCTTCGTCCCAAGAGACCCAGTACTTC
TRBV6-6	once	.	TRBJ1-3	CASRTPQNTIYF	TGTGCCAGCAGAACCCCTCAGAACACCATATATTTT
TRBV7-2	.	.	TRBJ2-7	CASSLQTDSPYEQYF	TGTGCCAGCAGCTTACAAACAGATTCCCCCTACGAGCAGTACTTC
TRBV6-1	.	TRBD1	TRBJ2-3	CASSEDRGRDTQYF	TGTGCCAGCAGTGAGGACAGGGGGCGAGATACGCAGTATTTT
TRBV11-3	.	.	TRBJ2-5	CASSPSRGETQYF	TGTGCCAGCAGCCCTAGCAGGGGAGAGACCCAGTACTTC
TRBV28	.	.	TRBJ2-1	CASSSLQGNLNREFF	TGTGCCAGCAGTTCCTTACAGGGTAATTTGAATCGAGAGTTCTTC
TRBV2	.	TRBD1	TRBJ1-1	CASSARTGTGERAFF	TGTGCCAGCAGTGCGCGTACCGGGACAGGGGAACGGGCTTTCTTT
TRBV14	once	TRBD1	TRBJ2-7	CASSQWDRLGYEQYF	TGTGCCAGCAGCCAGTGGGACAGGTTGGGCTACGAGCAGTACTTC
TRBV5-6	.	.	TRBJ1-1	CASSLGGNTEAFF	TGTGCCAGCAGCTTGGGAGGTAACACTGAAGCTTTCTTT
TRBV28	.	TRBD1	TRBJ1-2	CASSRPFGQDYGYTF	TGTGCCAGCAGCCGGCCCTTTGGACAGGACTATGGCTACACCTTC
TRBV29-1	.	TRBD2	TRBJ2-3	CSVGGGGSGTDTQYF	TGCAGCGTTGGTGGCGGGGGGAGTGGAACAGATACGCAGTATTTT
TRBV7-7	.	TRBD2	TRBJ2-5	CASSSSISGGAKTQYF	TGTGCTAGCAGCTCCAGTATTAGCGGGGGGGCGAAGACCCAGTACTTC
TRBV7-2	.	TRBD2	TRBJ2-2	CASSLYYSGSDGELFF	TGTGCCAGCAGCTTATACTATAGCGGGAGTGACGGGGAGCTGTTTTTT
TRBV6-1	.	TRBD2	TRBJ2-2	CASSGTSGGPIGELFF	TGTGCCAGCAGTGGGACTAGCGGGGGACCCATCGGGGAGCTGTTTTTT
TRBV6-5	.	.	TRBJ1-2	CASSQGMATYGYTF	TGTGCCAGCAGTCAGGGGATGGCTACCTATGGCTACACCTTC
TRBV9	.	TRBD1	TRBJ2-2	CASSVRDRGTGELFF	TGTGCCAGCAGCGTGAGGGACAGGGGAACCGGGGAGCTGTTTTTT
TRBV2	.	TRBD1	TRBJ2-7	CASSRTGSSYEQYF	TGTGCCAGCAGCCGGACAGGGAGCTCCTACGAGCAGTACTTC
TRBV6-1	.	TRBD1	TRBJ1-5	CASSADRADQPQHF	TGTGCCAGCAGCGCCGACAGGGCGGATCAGCCCCAGCATTTT
TRBV19	.	TRBD2	TRBJ2-3	CASSTRELAGGRDTQYF	TGTGCCAGTAGTACCCGGGAACTAGCGGGGGGGCGGGATACGCAGTATTTT
TRBV7-9	.	.	TRBJ2-7	CATRTFGNEQYF	TGTGCCACCCGGACATTCGGAAACGAGCAGTACTTC
TRBV6-1	.	TRBD1	TRBJ2-7	CASSEARGGPYEQYF	TGTGCCAGCAGTGAAGCGCGAGGGGGCCCCTACGAGCAGTACTTC
TRBV28	.	.	TRBJ1-1	CASSPTQGGNTEAFF	TGTGCCAGCAGTCCAACACAGGGTGGAAACACTGAAGCTTTCTTT
TRBV10-1	few	TRBD1	TRBJ1-6	CASSESTGGNSPLHF	TGCGCCAGCAGTGAATCAACAGGGGGGAATTCACCCCTCCACTTT
TRBV29-1	.	.	TRBJ2-6	CSVLVVPSGANVLTF	TGCAGCGTTTTAGTGGTCCCCTCTGGGGCCAACGTCCTGACTTTC
TRBV25-1	.	TRBD1	TRBJ1-2	CASSGSVGTGVPSYGYTF	TGTGCCAGCAGTGGATCGGTCGGGACAGGAGTCCCAAGTTATGGCTACACCTTC
TRBV5-5	once	TRBD1	TRBJ2-7	CASSAGAGTGVYEQYF	TGTGCCAGCAGCGCCGGAGCCGGGACAGGGGTCTACGAGCAGTACTTC
TRBV9	.	.	TRBJ2-7	CASSVGGTGVYEQYF	TGTGCCAGCAGCGTAGGGGGCACAGGCGTCTACGAGCAGTACTTC
TRBV4-3	.	.	TRBJ1-6	CASSRQRNSPLHF	TGCGCCAGCAGCCGACAGCGTAATTCACCCCTCCACTTT
TRBV27	.	.	TRBJ2-1	CASPREVVVTDHNEQFF	TGTGCCAGCCCTAGAGAAGTTGTTGTGACAGATCACAATGAGCAGTTCTTC
TRBV7-9	.	TRBD2	TRBJ2-1	CASSWASGGDEQFF	TGTGCCAGCAGCTGGGCTAGCGGGGGGGACGAGCAGTTCTTC